This passage covers 30 T cell receptor beta chains from one sample sequenced in a study of CD8+ T cells in alopecia areata. Reverse transcribed after extraction, RNA yielded cDNA as the sequencing template. Here immunoSEQ multiplex PCR was the method, and the copy in TCRdb shows in-frame clones only, minus some. The repertoire consists of about 160,000 clones, with roughly 50% occurring once and the leading ten covering about 6.3%. Sequenced material: CD4+ T cells sorted from blood. The receptors here all came from a human donor with alopecia areata.

The chain has TRBV29-1 and TRBJ2-7; TRBD2 matches at 11 bases. The V gene's germline CDR1 is SQVTM and CDR2 ANQGSEA. V lost 6 bases to trimming and J lost 3 bases; unmatched junction nucleotides: 4. The CDR3 sequence is 13 residues long. The CDR3 region has the DNA TGCAGCGTAGGGACTAGCGGACGCTACGAGCAGTACTTC. The encoded protein is CSVGTSGRYEQYF.

This sequence joins TRBV30 and TRBJ1-2, with D unclear. Per the germline V gene, CDR1 is GTSNPN and CDR2 is SVGIG (reference sequence). This CDR3 is built from 14 residues. V was shortened by 0 bases and J by 3 bases, with 11 bases between the two germline ends. The CDR3 is CAWSVSSRDYGYTF. The DNA of the CDR3 is TGTGCCTGGAGTGTAAGTAGCAGAGACTATGGCTACACCTTC.

This clone was seen just once. The V call is TRBV5-6, the J call TRBJ2-1; TRBD1 is a possible D gene (6 bases). Trimming pared 0 bases from V and 13 bases from J, leaving 11 bases between. The CDR3 extends over 12 amino acids. Germline CDR1 SGHDT, CDR2 YYEEEE. The CDR3 nucleotides read TGTGCCAGCAGCTTGGCGGGACAAATACAGTTCTTC. Amino acid sequence: CASSLAGQIQFF.

This chain uses TRBV5-1 with TRBJ2-7; possibly TRBD2 for D (6 bases). The germline V gene has CDR1 SGHRS and CDR2 YFSETQ. Trimming left V 2 bases short and J 3 bases short, with 12 bases between. CDR3 size: 14 residues. The CDR3 region has the DNA TGCGCCAGCAGCTTTGAGACTAGAAACTACGAGCAGTACTTC. Its translation is CASSFETRNYEQYF.

This clone has a handful of counts. The chain links TRBV28 to TRBJ2-1, with TRBD2 matching over 9 bases. There are 15 residues in the CDR3. Germline V gene lookup returns CDR1 MDHEN and CDR2 SYDVKM. V shed 5 bases and J 4 bases; nucleotides not matched to a gene: 6. In DNA form, the CDR3 reads TGTGCCAGCAGTGCTGGGACTAGCACGTACAATGAGCAGTTCTTC. This encodes CASSAGTSTYNEQFF.

This chain joins TRBV7-3 and TRBJ2-3; unclear D gene. The V end was cut by 5 bases, the J end by 0 bases, with 3 bases between. The germline V gene has CDR1 SGHTA and CDR2 FQGTGA. This CDR3 is built from 12 residues. The CDR3 DNA follows: TGTGCCAGCAGCACGAGCACAGATACGCAGTATTTT. This translates into CASSTSTDTQYF.

This clone was seen a few times. The chain carries TRBV30 and TRBJ2-1; 14 bases are a match to TRBD2. After removal of 1 base from V and 7 bases from J, the junction contained 3 bases not matched to a gene. This CDR3 spans 15 amino acids. The germline V gene encodes CDR1 GTSNPN and CDR2 SVGIG (reference sequence). As DNA, the CDR3 is TGTGCCTGGAGTGCCGGGACTAGCGGGAGTAATGAGCAGTTCTTC. Protein sequence: CAWSAGTSGSNEQFF.

The chain recombines TRBV7-9 with TRBJ2-5, with 10 positions matching TRBD2. From germline, CDR1 is SEHNR and CDR2 FQNEAQ (reference sequence). V lost 5 bases and J lost 5; bases outside the gene matches: 8. This CDR3 region has 15 residues. The CDR3 DNA is TGTGCCAGCAGCGGTCCTAGCGGGAGTTACGAGACCCAGTACTTC. Amino acid sequence: CASSGPSGSYETQYF.

The genes are TRBV2 and TRBJ2-1; D tentatively reads TRBD1 or TRBD2 (5 bases each). Germline V CDR1 and CDR2: SNHLY, FYNNEI. V lost 6 bases and J lost 4, with 16 bases in between. The CDR3 loop spans 15 amino acids. CDR3 coding DNA: TGTGCCAGCAGCGGTAGTGGGACCACTTACAATGAGCAGTTCTTC. Translating gives CASSGSGTTYNEQFF.

The chain carries TRBV30 and TRBJ2-7; TRBD2 matches 12 bases. Germline CDR1 is GTSNPN and CDR2 is SVGIG (reference sequence). The V segment lost 1 base and the J segment 4 bases; nucleotides outside the gene matches: 5. This CDR3 region has 15 residues. The CDR3 here is CAWSGLAGGMYEQYF. CDR3 nucleotide sequence: TGTGCCTGGAGTGGGCTAGCGGGAGGGATGTACGAGCAGTACTTC. The whole variable domain, remainder taken from reference TRBV30 and TRBJ2-7, is SQTIHQWPATLVQPVGSPLSLECTVEGTSNPNLYWYRQAAGRGLQLLFYSVGIGQISSEVPQNLSASRPQDRQFILSSKKLLLSDSGFYLCAWSGLAGGMYEQYFGPGTRLTVT.

This clone has more than one count but fewer than ten. The chain has TRBV7-9 and TRBJ2-2; D not certain. CDR3 size: 14 residues. The germline V gene encodes CDR1 SEHNR and CDR2 FQNEAQ (reference sequence). Between the trimmed V and J ends, which lost 3 bases and 7 bases, there was a span of 12 bases. CDR3 protein: CASSFKATGGELFF. CDR3 DNA: TGTGCCAGCAGCTTTAAGGCTACCGGCGGGGAGCTGTTTTTT.

This clone appeared a few times. The chain carries TRBV30 and TRBJ2-2; TRBD1 is a possible D gene (6 bases). This CDR3 is 14 amino acids long. Trimming removed 3 bases from V and 0 bases from J, with 8 bases in between. Germline lookup yields CDR1 GTSNPN and CDR2 SVGIG (reference sequence). The CDR3 loop is CAWRGGPNTGELFF. DNA of the CDR3: TGTGCCTGGAGAGGGGGACCGAACACCGGGGAGCTGTTTTTT. The whole variable domain, remainder taken from reference TRBV30 and TRBJ2-2, is SQTIHQWPATLVQPVGSPLSLECTVEGTSNPNLYWYRQAAGRGLQLLFYSVGIGQISSEVPQNLSASRPQDRQFILSSKKLLLSDSGFYLCAWRGGPNTGELFFGEGSRLTVL.

The chain couples TRBV5-1 to TRBJ2-5; TRBD2 matches 9 bases. V dropped 4 bases and J dropped 4; count of bases not matched to a gene: 5. Looked up from germline, CDR1 is SGHRS and CDR2 is YFSETQ. There are 14 residues in the CDR3. DNA of the CDR3: TGCGCCAGCAGCCTCGGGACTAGCAGAGAGACCCAGTACTTC. It translates to CASSLGTSRETQYF.

This chain joins TRBV28 and TRBJ2-1; 7 bases align to TRBD2. The trim removed 7 bases at V and 0 bases at J, leaving 9 bases unmatched. The CDR3 runs to 16 residues. Germline lookup yields CDR1 MDHEN and CDR2 SYDVKM. DNA for the CDR3: TGTGCCAGCACCCCCGGGGGGTCCAACTCCTACAATGAGCAGTTCTTC. Translating gives CASTPGGSNSYNEQFF.

V and J are TRBV11-2 and TRBJ2-5; 7 bases line up with TRBD1. CDR3 size: 15 residues. V dropped 1 base and J dropped 2; count of bases not matched to a gene: 4. Per the germline V gene, CDR1 is SGHAT and CDR2 is FQNNGV. DNA of the CDR3: TGTGCCAGCAGCTTAGTAGGGGGACAGCAAGAGACCCAGTACTTC. Protein product: CASSLVGGQQETQYF.

The V gene is TRBV4-2, the J gene TRBJ2-5, with unresolved D. Trimming removed 2 bases at V and 5 bases at J, with 9 bases between. The CDR3 spans 13 residues. The V gene's germline CDR1 is LGHNA and CDR2 YNFKEQ. The CDR3 loop is CASSQRVGETQYF. CDR3 DNA sequence: TGTGCCAGCAGCCAAAGGGTCGGGGAGACCCAGTACTTC.

The chain joins TRBV30 to TRBJ2-5; 10 bases are a match to TRBD2. With V trimmed by 8 bases and J by 5 bases, 5 bases remained unmatched. The germline V gene has CDR1 GTSNPN and CDR2 SVGIG (reference sequence). CDR3 length: 12 amino acids. The CDR3 loop is CASSSGSETQYF. The CDR3 DNA reads as TGTGCCAGTTCTAGCGGGAGCGAGACCCAGTACTTC.

Only a few counts were recorded for this clone. V gene TRBV5-1 combines with J gene TRBJ1-5; D unresolved. Between the trimmed V and J ends, which lost 0 bases and 8 bases, there was a span of 12 bases. This CDR3 spans 14 amino acids. Per germline, CDR1 SGHRS and CDR2 YFSETQ. The CDR3: CASSLDGRLEPQHF. The CDR3 coding sequence is TGCGCCAGCAGCTTGGACGGGAGGTTGGAGCCCCAGCATTTT.

This clone was observed a single time. CDR3 protein: CAWSRQGAWQPQHF. CDR3 nucleotide sequence: TGTGCCTGGAGTCGACAGGGGGCTTGGCAGCCCCAGCATTTT. The chain links TRBV30 to TRBJ1-5; 10 nucleotides align to TRBD1. Germline CDR1 GTSNPN, CDR2 SVGIG (reference sequence). V was pared by 2 bases and J by 7 bases, with 5 bases of the junction left unmatched. The CDR3 spans 14 residues.

The chain carries TRBV7-9 and TRBJ1-2, with D uncertain. This CDR3 comprises 13 residues. Trimming removed 3 bases at V and 4 bases at J, with 9 bases between. Germline V gene data show CDR1 as SEHNR and CDR2 as FQNEAQ (reference sequence). The CDR3, as DNA: TGTGCCAGCAGCTTTGATGGCCTCTATGGCTACACCTTC. It is translated as CASSFDGLYGYTF.

The chain has TRBV14 and TRBJ2-1; 9 bases are a match to TRBD2. CDR1 is SGHDN, CDR2 FVKESK, per germline. With V trimmed by 1 base and J by 8 bases, 21 bases remained unmatched. The CDR3 has 20 amino acids. The CDR3 bases are TGTGCCAGCAGCCAAGCCCCAGCGGGAGGTACCGTCCTCGGTCGGGATGAGCAGTTCTTC. Its translation is CASSQAPAGGTVLGRDEQFF.

The V and J genes are TRBV2 and TRBJ2-5, with D unresolved. Germline-derived CDR1 and CDR2 are SNHLY and FYNNEI. CDR3 length: 13 residues. The V end was cut by 4 bases, the J end by 5 bases, with 11 bases between. CDR3 protein: CASSVEEDETQYF. The DNA of the CDR3 is TGTGCCAGCAGTGTAGAGGAAGATGAGACCCAGTACTTC.

This clone was detected only a few times. This rearrangement joins TRBV7-2 to TRBJ1-1; no clear D gene. This CDR3 contains 14 residues. V was trimmed by 5 bases and J by 0 bases, leaving 10 bases between them. Per germline, CDR1 SGHTA and CDR2 FQGNSA. The CDR3 here is CASSPGPMNTEAFF. CDR3 bases: TGTGCCAGCAGCCCCGGACCCATGAACACTGAAGCTTTCTTT.

The chain employs TRBV7-9 and TRBJ2-1; TRBD1 aligns across 9 bases. This CDR3 is 14 amino acids long. The ends lost 5 bases at V and 11 bases at J; junction bases unmatched: 10. CDR1 is SEHNR, CDR2 FQNEAQ, per germline (reference sequence). In DNA, the CDR3 is TGTGCCAGCAGCATCGACGGGGGACAGGGAAAGCAGTTCTTC. Its protein product is CASSIDGGQGKQFF.

The rearrangement uses TRBV6-5 and TRBJ2-7, with D perhaps matching TRBD1 (5 bases). The V and J ends lost 6 bases and 4 bases respectively, with 16 bases between them. The CDR3 contains 14 residues. Germline CDR1 and CDR2: MNHEY and SVGAGI. CDR3 amino acids: CASRQAAVGYEQYF. In DNA form, the CDR3 reads TGTGCCAGCAGACAGGCGGCAGTGGGGTACGAGCAGTACTTC.

The chain uses TRBV29-1 and TRBJ1-2, with D possibly matching TRBD1 (6 bases). V gave up 5 bases and J gave up 8 bases, with 18 bases separating them. In germline, CDR1 is SQVTM, CDR2 ANQGSEA. The CDR3 runs to 13 residues. As DNA, the CDR3 is TGCAGCGTTAGGGGGGCGAGGGAAGTCGGCTACACCTTC. It encodes CSVRGAREVGYTF.

This clone was detected a few times. The chain employs TRBV5-1 and TRBJ1-1, with 7 bases matching TRBD1. The trim removed 3 bases at V and 3 bases at J, leaving 5 bases unmatched. Germline CDR1 and CDR2: SGHRS and YFSETQ. The CDR3 loop spans 14 amino acids. The DNA of the CDR3 is TGCGCCAGCAGCTACGGACAGGTGGACACTGAAGCTTTCTTT. Translating it yields CASSYGQVDTEAFF.

The J gene is TRBJ2-7, the V gene TRBV30; perhaps TRBD2 as D (6 bases). With 3 bases removed from V and 3 bases from J, the gap between germline ends came to 9 bases. The CDR3 runs to 12 residues. Germline assignment: CDR1 GTSNPN and CDR2 SVGIG (reference sequence). The CDR3 protein is CAWSGRLYEQYF. The CDR3 nucleotides read TGTGCCTGGAGCGGGAGACTCTACGAGCAGTACTTC.

The chain carries TRBV30 and TRBJ2-7, with D possibly being TRBD1 or TRBD2 (5 bases each). The ends were cut back, 0 bases at V and 5 bases at J, with 8 bases in the middle. Germline V gene sequence: CDR1 GTSNPN, CDR2 SVGIG (reference sequence). CDR3 length: 12 residues. DNA for the CDR3: TGTGCCTGGAGTGTAACGGGACACGAGCAGTACTTC. As protein: CAWSVTGHEQYF.

The chain uses TRBV18 and TRBJ1-1; D gene ambiguous. The germline gives CDR1 KGHSH, CDR2 LQKENI. The CDR3 contains 14 residues. V lost 6 bases, J lost 5 bases, and 16 bases lay in between. CDR3 DNA sequence: TGTGCCAGCTCTCCATTTGATTCCGAAACTGAAGCTTTCTTT. Protein product: CASSPFDSETEAFF.